This T cell receptor beta chain was obtained from a study of cytomegalovirus exposure and HLA in healthy donors. The wider study: Unique TCR beta sequences numbering about 100 million came from approximately 180 million T cells in an earlier analysis. Among the approximately 370 donors who were genotyped, about 80% fell in the genetic ancestry cluster that is associated with self-reported Caucasian donors. Study-wide findings and caveats: According to the study, 150 to 200 TCR beta chains were cytomegalovirus-associated.

CDR3 length: 12 residues. Trimming removed 3 bases at V and 11 bases at J, with 13 bases between. In germline, CDR1 is LNHDA, CDR2 SQIVND (reference sequence). The study ran its PCR with 60 Vbeta and 13 Jbeta primers. Sequencing used immunoSEQ multiplex PCR; TCRdb keeps in-frame clones, though not all of them. Recorded for this sample: roughly 76,000 clones. For this clone: The antigen remains undetermined.

V usage is TRBV19 and J usage is TRBJ1-1; maybe TRBD1 (6 bases). The sample was PBMCs. This receptor was taken from a female donor in good health and CMV-seropositive. The CDR3 is CASSMIGGEAFF. The DNA of the CDR3 is TGTGCCAGTAGTATGATAGGGGGTGAGGCTTTCTTT.